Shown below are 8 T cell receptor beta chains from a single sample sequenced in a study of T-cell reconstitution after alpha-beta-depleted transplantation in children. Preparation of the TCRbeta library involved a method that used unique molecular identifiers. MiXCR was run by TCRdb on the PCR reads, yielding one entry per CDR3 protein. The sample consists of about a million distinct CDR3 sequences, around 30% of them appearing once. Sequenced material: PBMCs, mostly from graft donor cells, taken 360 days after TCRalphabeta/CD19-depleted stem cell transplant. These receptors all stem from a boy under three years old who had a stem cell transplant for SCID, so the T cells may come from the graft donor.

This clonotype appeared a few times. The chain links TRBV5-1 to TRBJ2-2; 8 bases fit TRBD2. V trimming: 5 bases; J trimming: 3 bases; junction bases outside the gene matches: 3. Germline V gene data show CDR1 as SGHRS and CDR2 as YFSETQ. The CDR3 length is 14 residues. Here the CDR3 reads CASRLRGDTGELFF. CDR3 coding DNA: TGCGCCAGCAGGTTGCGGGGGGACACCGGGGAGCTGTTTTTT.

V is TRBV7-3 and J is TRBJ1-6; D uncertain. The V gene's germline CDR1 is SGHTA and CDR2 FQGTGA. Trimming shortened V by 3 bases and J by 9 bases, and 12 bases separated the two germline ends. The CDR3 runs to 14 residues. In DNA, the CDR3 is TGTGCCAGCAGCTTCCGGCAGGCGGGTTCACCCCTCCACTTT. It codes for CASSFRQAGSPLHF.

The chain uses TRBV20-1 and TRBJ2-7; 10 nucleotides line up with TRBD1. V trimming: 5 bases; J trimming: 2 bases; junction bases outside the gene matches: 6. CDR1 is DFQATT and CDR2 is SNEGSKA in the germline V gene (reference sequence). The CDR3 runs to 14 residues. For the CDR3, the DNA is TGCAGTGCTTCTCGGGACAGGGGCGCCTACGAGCAGTACTTC. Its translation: CSASRDRGAYEQYF.

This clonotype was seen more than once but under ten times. The CDR3 protein is CASSLSGGASEQYF. CDR3 nucleotide sequence: TGTGCCAGCAGTTTGAGCGGGGGGGCCAGTGAGCAGTACTTC. The chain uses TRBV28 and TRBJ2-7, with 10 positions matching TRBD2. CDR3 length equals 14 residues. Germline V gene lookup returns CDR1 MDHEN and CDR2 SYDVKM. J was trimmed by 7 bases and V by 3 bases; bases with no gene match: 6.

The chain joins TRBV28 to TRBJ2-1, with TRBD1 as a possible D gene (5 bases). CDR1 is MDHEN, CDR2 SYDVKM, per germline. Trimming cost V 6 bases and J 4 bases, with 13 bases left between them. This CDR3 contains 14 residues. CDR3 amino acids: CASSLDTLYNEQFF. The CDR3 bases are TGTGCCAGCAGCTTGGACACCCTATACAATGAGCAGTTCTTC. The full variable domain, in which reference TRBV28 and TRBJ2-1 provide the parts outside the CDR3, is DVKVTQSSRYLVKRTGEKVFLECVQDMDHENMFWYRQDPGLGLRLIYFSYDVKMKEKGDIPEGYSVSREKKERFSLILESASTNQTSMYLCASSLDTLYNEQFFGPGTRLTVL.

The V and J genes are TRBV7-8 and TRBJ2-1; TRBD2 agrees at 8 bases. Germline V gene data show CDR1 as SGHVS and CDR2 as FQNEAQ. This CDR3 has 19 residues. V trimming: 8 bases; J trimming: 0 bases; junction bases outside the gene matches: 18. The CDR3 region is CASPKARLARQSSYNEQFF. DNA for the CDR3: TGTGCCAGCCCCAAAGCCCGACTAGCGAGACAGTCCTCCTACAATGAGCAGTTCTTC.

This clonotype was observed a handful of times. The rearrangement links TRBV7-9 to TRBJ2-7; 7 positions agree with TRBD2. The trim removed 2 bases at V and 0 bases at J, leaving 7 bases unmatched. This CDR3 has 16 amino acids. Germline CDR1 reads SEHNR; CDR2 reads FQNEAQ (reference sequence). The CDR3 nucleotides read TGTGCCAGCAGCTTAAGAGCGGGACCCAACTCCTACGAGCAGTACTTC. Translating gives CASSLRAGPNSYEQYF.

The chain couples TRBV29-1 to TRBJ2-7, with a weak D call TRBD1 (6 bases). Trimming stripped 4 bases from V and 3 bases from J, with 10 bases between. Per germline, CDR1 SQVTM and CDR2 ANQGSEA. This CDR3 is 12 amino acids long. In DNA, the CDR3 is TGCAGCGTTGGGACAGTTTTCTACGAGCAGTACTTC. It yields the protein CSVGTVFYEQYF.